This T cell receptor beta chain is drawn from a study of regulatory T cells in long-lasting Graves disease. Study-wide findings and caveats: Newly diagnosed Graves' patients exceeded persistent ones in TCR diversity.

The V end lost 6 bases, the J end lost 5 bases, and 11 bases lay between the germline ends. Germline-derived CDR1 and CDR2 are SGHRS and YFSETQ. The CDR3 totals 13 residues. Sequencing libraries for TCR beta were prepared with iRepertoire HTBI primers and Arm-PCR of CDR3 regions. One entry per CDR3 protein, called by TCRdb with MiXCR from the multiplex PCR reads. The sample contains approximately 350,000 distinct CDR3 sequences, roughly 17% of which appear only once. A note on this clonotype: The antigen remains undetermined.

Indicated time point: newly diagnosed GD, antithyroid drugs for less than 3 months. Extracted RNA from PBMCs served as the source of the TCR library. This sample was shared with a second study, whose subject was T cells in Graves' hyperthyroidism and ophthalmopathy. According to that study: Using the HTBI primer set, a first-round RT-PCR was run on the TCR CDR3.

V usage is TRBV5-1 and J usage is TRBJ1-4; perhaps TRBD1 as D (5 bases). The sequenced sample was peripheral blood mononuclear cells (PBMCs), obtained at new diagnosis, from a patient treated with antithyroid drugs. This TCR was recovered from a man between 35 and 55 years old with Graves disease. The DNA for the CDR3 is TGCGCCAGCAAACAGGATTCGAATGAAAAACTGTTTTTT. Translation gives CASKQDSNEKLFF.